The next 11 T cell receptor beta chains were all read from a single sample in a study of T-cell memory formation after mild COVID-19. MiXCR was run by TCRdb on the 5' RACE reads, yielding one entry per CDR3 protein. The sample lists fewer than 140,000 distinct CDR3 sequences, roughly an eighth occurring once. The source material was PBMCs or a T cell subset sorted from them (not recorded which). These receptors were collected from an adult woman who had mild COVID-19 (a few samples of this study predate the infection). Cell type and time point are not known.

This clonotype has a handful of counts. CDR3 region: CASSFTTVFANTGELFF. The CDR3 coding sequence is TGCGCCAGCAGCTTCACCACAGTTTTCGCGAACACCGGGGAGCTGTTTTTT. V usage is TRBV5-1 and J usage is TRBJ2-2; D remains ambiguous. Per germline, CDR1 SGHRS and CDR2 YFSETQ. This CDR3 is built from 17 residues. V gave up 2 bases and J gave up 0 bases, with 14 bases separating them.

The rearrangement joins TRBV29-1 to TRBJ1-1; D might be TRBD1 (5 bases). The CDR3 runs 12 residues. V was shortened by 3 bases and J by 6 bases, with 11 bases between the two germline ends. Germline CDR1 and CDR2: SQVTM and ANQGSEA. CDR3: CSVELQGSEAFF. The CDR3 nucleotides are TGCAGCGTTGAGCTCCAGGGCTCTGAAGCTTTCTTT.

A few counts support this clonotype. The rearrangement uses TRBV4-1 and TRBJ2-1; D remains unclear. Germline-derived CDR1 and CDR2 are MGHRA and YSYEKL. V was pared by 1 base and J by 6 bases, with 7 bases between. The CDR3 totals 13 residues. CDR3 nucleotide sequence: TGCGCCAGCAGCCAAGGTTTTCGCAATGAGCAGTTCTTC. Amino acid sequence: CASSQGFRNEQFF.

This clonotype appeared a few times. The CDR3 DNA reads TGCGCCAGCAGGTGGGGAGCAGGGGTGTACGAGCAGTACTTC. It encodes CASRWGAGVYEQYF. V is TRBV5-1 and J is TRBJ2-7; D is possibly TRBD1 (6 bases). Germline V gene lookup returns CDR1 SGHRS and CDR2 YFSETQ. V was cut by 5 bases and J by 4 bases, with 16 bases left in between. CDR3 length equals 14 residues.

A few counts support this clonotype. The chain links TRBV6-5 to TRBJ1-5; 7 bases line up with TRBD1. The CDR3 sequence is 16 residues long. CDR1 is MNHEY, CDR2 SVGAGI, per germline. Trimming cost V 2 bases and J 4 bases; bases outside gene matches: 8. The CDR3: CASSYPVDRLNQPQHF. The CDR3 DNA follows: TGTGCCAGCAGTTACCCGGTGGACAGGCTGAATCAGCCCCAGCATTTT.

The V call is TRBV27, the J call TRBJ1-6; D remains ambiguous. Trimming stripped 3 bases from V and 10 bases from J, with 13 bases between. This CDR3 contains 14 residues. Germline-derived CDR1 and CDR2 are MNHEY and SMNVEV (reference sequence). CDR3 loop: CASSLGTDGSPLHF. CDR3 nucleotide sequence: TGTGCCAGCAGTTTGGGCACGGACGGCTCACCCCTCCACTTT.

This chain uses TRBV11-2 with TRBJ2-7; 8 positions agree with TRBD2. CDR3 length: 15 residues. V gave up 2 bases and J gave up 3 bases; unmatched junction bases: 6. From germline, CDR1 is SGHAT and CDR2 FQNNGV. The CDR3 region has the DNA TGTGCCAGCAGCTTAACGGGACTAGGGGACTACGAGCAGTACTTC. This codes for CASSLTGLGDYEQYF. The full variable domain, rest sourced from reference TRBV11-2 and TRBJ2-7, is EAGVAQSPRYKIIEKRQSVAFWCNPISGHATLYWYQQILGQGPKLLIQFQNNGVVDDSQLPKDRFSAERLKGVDSTLKIQPAKLEDSAVYLCASSLTGLGDYEQYFGPGTRLTVT.

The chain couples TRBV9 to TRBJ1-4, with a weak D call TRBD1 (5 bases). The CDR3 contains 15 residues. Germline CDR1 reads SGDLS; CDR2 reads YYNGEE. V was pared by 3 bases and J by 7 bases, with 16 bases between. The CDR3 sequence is CASSAYSGAAEKLFF. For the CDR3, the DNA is TGTGCCAGCAGCGCTTATAGTGGGGCGGCTGAAAAACTGTTTTTT. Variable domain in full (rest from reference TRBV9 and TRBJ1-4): DSGVTQTPKHLITATGQRVTLRCSPRSGDLSVYWYQQSLDQGLQFLIQYYNGEERAKGNILERFSAQQFPDLHSELNLSSLELGDSALYFCASSAYSGAAEKLFFGSGTQLSVL.

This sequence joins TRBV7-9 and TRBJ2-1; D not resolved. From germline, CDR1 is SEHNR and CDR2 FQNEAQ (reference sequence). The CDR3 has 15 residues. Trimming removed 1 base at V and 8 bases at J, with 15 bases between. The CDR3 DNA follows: TGTGCCAGCAGCTTAGATTGGTCCCCTGGCTATGAGCAGTTCTTC. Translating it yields CASSLDWSPGYEQFF.

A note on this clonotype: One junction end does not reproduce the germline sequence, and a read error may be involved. DNA for the CDR3: TGCAGTGCAGCACTAGCGGAGTCCTACAATGAGCAGTTATTC. Residues: CSAALAESYNEQLF. The chain has TRBV20-1 and TRBJ2-1, with 8 bases lining up with TRBD2. This CDR3 comprises 14 residues. Germline CDR1 reads DFQATT; CDR2 reads SNEGSKA (reference sequence).

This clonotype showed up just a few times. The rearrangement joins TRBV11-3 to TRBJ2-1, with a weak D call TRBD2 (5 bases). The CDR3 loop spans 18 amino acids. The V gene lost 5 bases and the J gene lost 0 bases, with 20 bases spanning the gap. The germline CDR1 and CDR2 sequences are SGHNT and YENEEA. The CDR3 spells CASSRRRPGASSYNEQFF. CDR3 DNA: TGTGCCAGCAGCCGAAGGAGGCCGGGCGCAAGCTCCTACAATGAGCAGTTCTTC.